One and the same sample provided the 30 T cell receptor beta chains below, sequenced in a study of blood T cells in healthy people across ages. Alongside a J-beta primer mix, a sample-barcoded 5' primer served in a second PCR lasting about 7 to 11 cycles. TCRdb analysed the 5' RACE reads with MiXCR anew, one entry per CDR3 protein. Of roughly 1.7 million distinct CDR3 sequences listed, roughly 30% are singletons. The specimen was blood. All receptors come from a woman younger than 45 in good health.

This clonotype showed up many times. The germline gene is not matched at one end of the junction; a read error may be the cause. CDR3 in DNA: TGTGCCAGCAGCTTTCAGGGGGCAGATACGCAGTATTTT. Translating it yields CASSFQGADTQYF. The chain carries TRBV5-1 and TRBJ2-3; 7 bases align to TRBD1. This CDR3 comprises 13 residues. CDR1 and CDR2 (germline): SGHRS, YFSETQ.

V gene TRBV6-1 combines with J gene TRBJ2-1, with 13 positions matching TRBD2. CDR3 length: 15 amino acids. From germline, CDR1 is MNHNS and CDR2 SASEGT. Trimming took 1 base from V and 8 from J; bases not matched to a gene: 2. The CDR3 spells CASSEELAGGHEQFF. As DNA, the CDR3 is TGTGCCAGCAGTGAAGAACTAGCGGGGGGGCATGAGCAGTTCTTC.

The genes are TRBV4-1 and TRBJ1-2, with D unresolved. The V and J ends lost 7 bases and 1 base respectively, with 13 bases between them. Germline V gives CDR1 MGHRA, CDR2 YSYEKL. This CDR3 spans 14 amino acids. The CDR3 nucleotides read TGCGCCAGCACCCCGGGCAGCAGTAACTATGGCTACACCTTC. As protein: CASTPGSSNYGYTF.

This clonotype was counted a few times. J is TRBJ1-1 and V is TRBV12-3 or TRBV12-4; no reliable D call. The V end lost 5 bases, the J end lost 7 bases, and 14 bases lay between the germline ends. The CDR3 is made up of 13 amino acids. The CDR3 spells CASSLLQRLEAFF. CDR3 coding DNA: TGTGCCAGCAGTCTCCTCCAGAGGCTTGAAGCTTTCTTT.

This clonotype has a handful of counts. The chain combines TRBV7-2 with TRBJ2-6; 12 positions match TRBD1. Germline values: CDR1 SGHTA, CDR2 FQGNSA. Germline trimming cut 0 bases from V and 2 bases from J; bases unmatched to any gene: 5. There are 19 residues in the CDR3. This CDR3 reads CASSLAGTGGVTGANVLTF. The CDR3, as DNA: TGTGCCAGCAGCTTAGCTGGGACAGGGGGCGTCACTGGGGCCAACGTCCTGACTTTC.

V gene TRBV6-1 combines with J gene TRBJ2-3, with D tentatively TRBD1 (6 bases). Germline CDR1 is MNHNS and CDR2 is SASEGT. Trimming took 8 bases from V and 12 from J, leaving 15 bases between them. The CDR3 has 11 residues. Written as DNA, the CDR3 is TGTGCCAGCCGATGGACAGTCAAACAGTATTTT. Translated: CASRWTVKQYF.

In this sample, this clonotype turned up a few times. This chain joins TRBV5-1 and TRBJ2-3, with TRBD2 as a possible D gene (7 bases). Germline V gives CDR1 SGHRS, CDR2 YFSETQ. V lost 1 base and J lost 4, with 13 bases in between. This CDR3 is built from 15 residues. The DNA for the CDR3 is TGCGCCAGCAGCTTGAGGGGGGGGCAAGCAGATACGCAGTATTTT. Its protein is CASSLRGGQADTQYF.

This rearrangement joins TRBV28 to TRBJ2-7, with D possibly TRBD1 on 5 matching bases. The CDR3 sequence is 14 residues long. Germline V CDR1 and CDR2: MDHEN, SYDVKM. Trimming took 6 bases from V and 3 from J, leaving 15 bases between them. CDR3 sequence: CASSRYTGNYEQYF. Here the CDR3 DNA reads TGTGCCAGCAGCCGATACACAGGAAACTACGAGCAGTACTTC.

This clonotype turned up a few times. The rearrangement joins TRBV12-3 or TRBV12-4 to TRBJ1-2; 7 nucleotides match TRBD1. This CDR3 region has 13 residues. Losses at the gene ends were 4 bases for V and 4 bases for J; bases not matched to a gene: 3. The CDR3 here is CASSSDRVYGYTF. The CDR3 DNA is TGTGCCAGCAGTTCCGACAGGGTCTATGGCTACACCTTC.

The chain recombines TRBV6-1 with TRBJ2-3; 8 positions match TRBD1. CDR3 length: 14 residues. Germline V gene lookup returns CDR1 MNHNS and CDR2 SASEGT. V gave up 6 bases and J gave up 4 bases; unmatched junction bases: 6. CDR3 in amino acids: CASRGDRNSDTQYF. Written as DNA, the CDR3 is TGTGCCAGCAGGGGGGACAGGAACTCAGATACGCAGTATTTT.

This clonotype has just one count. The chain uses TRBV20-1 and TRBJ2-1; D might be TRBD1 (6 bases). The CDR3 is 14 residues long. Trimming left V 1 base short and J 8 bases short, with 15 bases between. The germline V gene has CDR1 DFQATT and CDR2 SNEGSKA (reference sequence). CDR3 sequence reads: CSARVAGAYDEQFF. The CDR3 DNA reads as TGCAGTGCTAGAGTAGCAGGGGCGTACGATGAGCAGTTCTTC.

On this clonotype itself: Its ends do not fully match the called genes, so a read error is possible. The chain uses TRBV4-2 and TRBJ1-2; D is uncertain. The CDR3 has 18 residues. CDR1 LGHNA and CDR2 YNFKEQ come from the germline V gene. CDR3: CASSQVHAGSGSNYDYTF. CDR3 sequence (DNA): TGTGCCAGCAGCCAAGTGCACGCAGGTTCGGGATCTAACTATGACTACACCTTC.

The chain combines TRBV5-1 with TRBJ2-5; 11 bases match TRBD2. CDR1 and CDR2 (germline): SGHRS, YFSETQ. The trim removed 4 bases at V and 13 bases at J, leaving 15 bases unmatched. The CDR3 runs to 15 residues. In DNA form, the CDR3 reads TGCGCCAGCAGCCCCTTCGGGCTAGCGGGAGGAGATGGGTACTTC. It codes for CASSPFGLAGGDGYF.

For this clonotype: One base away lies a much larger clone, so this may be a sequencing read error. The chain joins TRBV7-7 to TRBJ2-5; D is unclear. Trimming took 8 bases from V and 5 from J, leaving 21 bases between them. The CDR3 is 15 amino acids. The V gene's germline CDR1 is SSHAT and CDR2 FNYEAQ (reference sequence). The CDR3 loop is CASCPGRSSRETQYF. CDR3 bases: TGTGCCAGCTGCCCCGGACGCAGCTCCCGGGAGACCCAGTACTTC.

The CDR3 loop reads CASSYPLAGGWETQYF. CDR3 sequence (DNA): TGTGCCAGCAGTTATCCGCTAGCGGGAGGGTGGGAGACCCAGTACTTC. The V gene is TRBV6-2 or TRBV6-3, the J gene TRBJ2-5; TRBD2 matches 12 bases. Unmatched junction bases numbered 7, after V lost 3 bases and J lost 5 bases. The CDR3 contains 16 residues. CDR1 MNHEY and CDR2 SVGEGT come from the germline V gene.

This clonotype was seen repeatedly, ten times or more. This rearrangement joins TRBV11-2 to TRBJ2-1; a weak D match, TRBD1 (6 bases). This CDR3 spans 13 amino acids. In germline, CDR1 is SGHAT, CDR2 FQNNGV. Trimming took off 4 bases at V and 10 bases at J, with 14 bases between the two ends. In DNA, the CDR3 is TGTGCCAGCAGCTCGACCCCTGGACAGGAGCAGTTCTTC. It is translated as CASSSTPGQEQFF.

Regarding this clonotype: In this CDR3 the conserved last residue, phenylalanine or tryptophan, is missing, so a read error is likely. The CDR3 nucleotides read TGCAGTGCCACCGGGACTAGCGGCAATGAGCAGTTCGTC. As protein: CSATGTSGNEQFV. V and J are TRBV20-1 and TRBJ2-1, with TRBD2 matching over 11 bases. Per germline, CDR1 DFQATT and CDR2 SNEGSKA (reference sequence). The CDR3 totals 13 residues. The V gene end was trimmed by 6 bases and the J gene end by 6 bases; junction bases not matched to a gene: 4.

This chain joins TRBV20-1 and TRBJ2-2; 9 positions match TRBD2. CDR3 size: 17 residues. Trimming took 1 base from V and 3 from J; bases not matched to a gene: 9. The germline gives CDR1 DFQATT, CDR2 SNEGSKA (reference sequence). In DNA form, the CDR3 reads TGCAGTGCTAGAGTGGGGCGGCGGGAGGGAGACACCGGGGAGCTGTTTTTT. Translation gives CSARVGRREGDTGELFF.

The genes are TRBV12-3 or TRBV12-4 and TRBJ1-1; TRBD1 agrees at 9 bases. The CDR3 has 14 amino acids. V lost 5 bases and J lost 5; bases outside the gene matches: 6. The CDR3 region is CASSVGTGLTEAFF. Written as DNA, the CDR3 is TGTGCCAGCAGTGTTGGGACAGGGCTGACTGAAGCTTTCTTT.

This clonotype was found a few times. V gene TRBV25-1 combines with J gene TRBJ2-3; D remains ambiguous. This CDR3 has 12 amino acids. The germline gives CDR1 MGHDK, CDR2 SYGVNS. V lost 4 bases and J 3 bases, leaving 5 bases between the germline ends. For the CDR3, the DNA is TGTGCCAGCAGTGTCTATACAGATACGCAGTATTTT. Residues: CASSVYTDTQYF.

The genes are TRBV15 and TRBJ2-6; D might be TRBD2 (6 bases). The CDR3 has 17 amino acids. Germline CDR1 and CDR2: LNHNV and YYDKDF (reference sequence). The germline V and J ends were trimmed by 0 bases and 0 bases, with 9 bases remaining between them. The CDR3 DNA reads TGTGCCACCAGCAGAGATCGGCGGGGCTCTGGGGCCAACGTCCTGACTTTC. Encoded protein: CATSRDRRGSGANVLTF. The full variable domain, its missing parts supplied by reference TRBV15 and TRBJ2-6, is DAMVIQNPRYQVTQFGKPVTLSCSQTLNHNVMYWYQQKSSQAPKLLFHYYDKDFNNEADTPDNFQSRRPNTSFCFLDIRSPGLGDTAMYLCATSRDRRGSGANVLTFGAGSRLTVL.

The chain joins TRBV4-1 to TRBJ1-2, with D unresolved. The CDR3 loop spans 12 amino acids. V was clipped by 2 bases and J by 7 bases, with 8 bases between them. Germline-derived CDR1 and CDR2 are MGHRA and YSYEKL. CDR3: CASSQPELGYTF. In DNA, the CDR3 is TGCGCCAGCAGCCAACCAGAGCTTGGCTACACCTTC.

The rearrangement links TRBV29-1 to TRBJ1-4, with 9 bases that match TRBD1. CDR1 is SQVTM and CDR2 is ANQGSEA in the germline V gene. The junction had 3 bases not matched to a gene; V was cut back by 5 bases and J by 5 bases. This CDR3 is built from 13 residues. This CDR3 is CSVKDRGNEKLFF. The DNA of the CDR3 is TGCAGCGTTAAGGACAGGGGCAATGAAAAACTGTTTTTT. The full variable domain, completed using reference TRBV29-1 and TRBJ1-4, is SAVISQKPSRDICQRGTSLTIQCQVDSQVTMMFWYRQQPGQSLTLIATANQGSEATYESGFVIDKFPISRPNLTFSTLTVSNMSPEDSSIYLCSVKDRGNEKLFFGSGTQLSVL.

Note on this clonotype: Given a much more abundant clone one base away, this may be a read error. The chain employs TRBV7-2 and TRBJ2-3; 8 bases align to TRBD2. The CDR3 is 14 residues long. Germline-derived CDR1 and CDR2 are SGHTA and FQGNSA. In DNA, the CDR3 is TGTGCCAGCAGGGTAGCGGGGTCCACAGGTACGCAGTATTTT. Translating it yields CASRVAGSTGTQYF.

Only a few counts were recorded for this clonotype. V is TRBV20-1 and J is TRBJ2-1; TRBD2 matches 8 bases. The J call is uncertain, as TRBJ2-7 better fits the DNA end. The CDR3 totals 15 residues. Germline V gene sequence: CDR1 DFQATT, CDR2 SNEGSKA (reference sequence). The chain's CDR3 is CSAREPGGPYNEQYF. The CDR3 DNA reads as TGCAGTGCTAGAGAGCCGGGAGGGCCCTACAATGAGCAGTACTTC.

This clonotype was detected a few times. The chain is built from TRBV15 and TRBJ1-1; no clear D gene. Germline V gene lookup returns CDR1 LNHNV and CDR2 YYDKDF (reference sequence). The CDR3 is 14 amino acids. The V end was cut by 10 bases, the J end by 5 bases, with 20 bases between. The chain's CDR3 is CAIGLDGKGTEAFF. CDR3 DNA sequence: TGTGCCATCGGGCTCGACGGGAAGGGAACTGAAGCTTTCTTT.

This chain links TRBV12-3 or TRBV12-4 with TRBJ2-7; D gene uncertain. V was pared by 7 bases and J by 2 bases, with 12 bases between. This CDR3 spans 13 amino acids. CDR3 nucleotide sequence: TGTGCCAGCAAAAAGGCATTTCCCTACGAGCAGTACTTC. This codes for CASKKAFPYEQYF.

This chain connects TRBV12-3 or TRBV12-4 to TRBJ2-7; 16 bases are a match to TRBD2. The CDR3 has 17 residues. Trimming at V came to 1 base and at J to 7 bases, leaving 7 bases not matched to a gene. The CDR3 spells CASSLVGTSGGAGEQYF. Written as DNA, the CDR3 is TGTGCCAGCAGTTTAGTGGGGACTAGCGGGGGGGCAGGGGAGCAGTACTTC.

The chain combines TRBV5-5 with TRBJ2-5; D is possibly TRBD2 (6 bases). CDR3 length equals 16 residues. V lost 4 bases, J lost 9 bases, and 25 bases lay in between. Germline assignment: CDR1 SGHKS and CDR2 YYEKEE (reference sequence). CDR3 nucleotides: TGTGCCAGCAGCGGAGCCGATGGAGGGCGCACGGAGGCCCAGTACTTC. This gives the protein CASSGADGGRTEAQYF.

This clonotype has a handful of counts. This sequence joins TRBV5-1 and TRBJ2-3; D might be TRBD1 or TRBD2, each matching 5 bases. V shed 4 bases and J shed 0 bases, with 12 bases lying between them. Per the germline V gene, CDR1 is SGHRS and CDR2 is YFSETQ. The CDR3 has 15 residues. CDR3 sequence: CASSEGRASTDTQYF. CDR3 bases: TGCGCCAGCAGCGAGGGACGTGCTAGCACAGATACGCAGTATTTT.